This entry lists 27 T cell receptor beta chains sequenced from one sample in a study of high-grade serous ovarian cancer treatment subgroups. Libraries were prepared by immunoSEQ multiplex PCR; TCRdb keeps only in-frame clonotypes and omits some of them. The top ten clones hold roughly 10% of a sample with thousands of clones, 72% of them seen once. Tumor samples were obtained before definitive surgery or chemotherapy. What was sequenced was tumor tissue. Receptors were obtained from a human donor with high-grade serous ovarian cancer.

This rearrangement joins TRBV28 to TRBJ1-2; weak D call: TRBD1 (6 bases). Looked up from germline, CDR1 is MDHEN and CDR2 is SYDVKM. CDR3 length: 15 amino acids. V lost 4 bases, J lost 8 bases, and 20 bases lay in between. CDR3 loop: CASSSRGAADVGYTF. DNA for the CDR3: TGTGCCAGCAGTTCTAGGGGGGCCGCGGATGTGGGCTACACCTTC.

The chain employs TRBV2 and TRBJ1-5; 7 nucleotides agree with TRBD1. CDR3 size: 13 residues. V lost 8 bases and J lost 4; bases outside the gene matches: 5. Germline V gives CDR1 SNHLY, CDR2 FYNNEI. The CDR3 loop reads CASGDSRNQPQHF. The DNA for the CDR3 is TGTGCCAGCGGGGACAGCCGAAATCAGCCCCAGCATTTT.

The chain joins TRBV6-5 to TRBJ2-7; D is possibly TRBD1 (5 bases). Germline-derived CDR1 and CDR2 are MNHEY and SVGAGI. The V gene lost 6 bases and the J gene lost 4 bases, with 13 bases spanning the gap. CDR3 length: 13 residues. CDR3 sequence: CASSPQVWYEQYF. The CDR3 nucleotides are TGTGCCAGCAGCCCACAGGTTTGGTACGAGCAGTACTTC.

This clone was recorded a few times. This chain uses TRBV4-1 with TRBJ1-5, with unresolved D. Trimming took off 1 base at V and 3 bases at J, with 10 bases between the two ends. This CDR3 region has 15 residues. Germline V gene sequence: CDR1 MGHRA, CDR2 YSYEKL. CDR3 DNA: TGCGCCAGCAGCCAAGCCGACATGGACAATCAGCCCCAGCATTTT. It codes for CASSQADMDNQPQHF.

This chain connects TRBV12-5 to TRBJ1-2; perhaps TRBD1 as D (6 bases). Germline loops: CDR1 LGHNT, CDR2 FRNRAP. CDR3 size: 14 residues. The CDR3 protein is CATGTTGQSYGYTF. In nucleotides, the CDR3 is TGTGCCACTGGAACCACCGGACAGAGCTATGGCTACACCTTC.

Here the CDR3 reads CASSLMQGTETQYF. CDR3 in DNA: TGTGCCAGCAGCTTGATGCAAGGGACGGAGACCCAGTACTTC. The rearrangement uses TRBV5-8 and TRBJ2-5; tentatively, D is TRBD1 or TRBD2 (5 bases each). Between the trimmed V and J ends, which lost 1 base and 5 bases, there was a span of 12 bases. CDR3 size: 14 residues. The germline gives CDR1 SGHTS, CDR2 YDEGEE.

The rearrangement joins TRBV18 to TRBJ2-5; possibly TRBD1 for D (5 bases). Germline CDR1 KGHSH, CDR2 LQKENI. The CDR3 has 13 residues. V was cut by 1 base and J by 2 bases, with 5 bases left in between. The CDR3 region has the DNA TGTGCCAGCTCACCACGACAGCAAGAGACCCAGTACTTC. Protein product: CASSPRQQETQYF. Together with reference TRBV18 and TRBJ2-5, the CDR3 gives the full variable domain: NAGVMQNPRHLVRRRGQEARLRCSPMKGHSHVYWYRQLPEEGLKFMVYLQKENIIDESGMPKERFSAEFPKEGPSILRIQQVVRGDSAAYFCASSPRQQETQYFGPGTRLLVL.

This clone was seen a handful of times. The chain uses TRBV7-9 and TRBJ2-7; D may be TRBD1 (6 bases). The V gene lost 4 bases and the J gene lost 1 base, with 11 bases spanning the gap. Germline CDR1 is SEHNR and CDR2 is FQNEAQ (reference sequence). This CDR3 is built from 14 residues. The CDR3 region is CASSYPGQSYEQYF. CDR3 DNA sequence: TGTGCCAGCAGCTACCCGGGACAATCCTACGAGCAGTACTTC.

The rearrangement uses TRBV28 and TRBJ1-2; tentative D call: TRBD1 (6 bases). Germline V CDR1 and CDR2: MDHEN, SYDVKM. V was pared by 1 base and J by 10 bases, with 10 bases between. This CDR3 contains 12 residues. CDR3 sequence: CASSLFDRYYTF. CDR3 DNA: TGTGCCAGCAGTTTATTCGACAGGTACTACACCTTC.

The rearrangement joins TRBV14 to TRBJ2-7; the D gene is possibly TRBD2 (7 bases). This CDR3 is built from 13 residues. Germline values: CDR1 SGHDN, CDR2 FVKESK. V was shortened by 1 base and J by 6 bases, with 10 bases between the two germline ends. In DNA form, the CDR3 reads TGTGCCAGCAGCCAAGGGGGGGGGCGCGAGCAGTACTTC. Its translation: CASSQGGGREQYF. The variable domain in full, with the rest retrieved from reference TRBV14 and TRBJ2-7, is EAGVTQFPSHSVIEKGQTVTLRCDPISGHDNLYWYRRVMGKEIKFLLHFVKESKQDESGMPNNRFLAERTGGTYSTLKVQPAELEDSGVYFCASSQGGGREQYFGPGTRLTVT.

By share, this clone ranks as large. The V and J genes are TRBV5-4 and TRBJ2-5; 9 bases are a match to TRBD2. Germline CDR1 SGHNT, CDR2 YYREEE (reference sequence). V lost 0 bases to trimming and J lost 5 bases; unmatched junction nucleotides: 2. The CDR3 has 14 residues. The CDR3 loop is CASSLGTSVETQYF. The DNA of the CDR3 is TGTGCCAGCAGCTTGGGGACTAGCGTTGAGACCCAGTACTTC.

This sequence joins TRBV6-5 and TRBJ2-2, with D perhaps given as TRBD1 or TRBD2 (5 bases each). The CDR3 covers 16 residues. CDR1 and CDR2 (germline): MNHEY, SVGAGI. Trimming stripped 1 base from V and 4 bases from J, with 13 bases between. The CDR3 nucleotides are TGTGCCAGCAGTTACTTACCTAGCACAGGCACCGGGGAGCTGTTTTTT. This translates into CASSYLPSTGTGELFF.

V gene TRBV5-4 combines with J gene TRBJ2-7; D may be TRBD1 (5 bases). The CDR3 extends over 13 amino acids. CDR1 is SGHNT, CDR2 YYREEE, per germline (reference sequence). Deletions cut 6 bases from V and 0 bases from J, with 10 bases between. In nucleotides, the CDR3 is TGTGCCAGCAAAGGGGTTTTCTCCTACGAGCAGTACTTC. Translating it yields CASKGVFSYEQYF.

This clone was recorded a few times. CDR3 DNA sequence: TGTGCCAGCAGCCCAAGACTAGCGGGGGCCTACAATGAGCAGTTCTTC. This codes for CASSPRLAGAYNEQFF. The rearrangement links TRBV5-4 to TRBJ2-1, with 12 nucleotides matching TRBD2. CDR3 length equals 16 residues. CDR1 is SGHNT, CDR2 YYREEE, per germline (reference sequence). Unmatched junction bases numbered 4, after V lost 4 bases and J lost 2 bases.

The chain employs TRBV6-1 and TRBJ1-3; 10 positions match TRBD1. Germline CDR1 is MNHNS and CDR2 is SASEGT. The CDR3 is made up of 15 amino acids. Trimming removed 8 bases from V and 4 bases from J; junction bases left unmatched: 8. The CDR3 sequence is CASGRQGAVGNTIYF. CDR3 in DNA: TGTGCCAGCGGTCGACAGGGGGCGGTCGGAAACACCATATATTTT.

The chain employs TRBV7-6 and TRBJ2-7, with 14 bases aligning to TRBD2. Trimming removed 1 base from V and 2 bases from J; junction bases left unmatched: 4. CDR1 and CDR2 (germline): SGHVS, FNYEAQ. The CDR3 spans 17 residues. CDR3 amino acids: CASSLGTSGRYPYEQYF. In DNA form, the CDR3 reads TGTGCCAGCAGCTTAGGGACTAGCGGGAGGTACCCCTACGAGCAGTACTTC.

This clone appeared a single time. The gene calls are TRBV7-3 and TRBJ2-2, with 7 bases fitting TRBD2. V shed 5 bases, J shed 1 base, and the junction held 10 bases outside the gene matches. Looked up from germline, CDR1 is SGHTA and CDR2 is FQGTGA. This CDR3 spans 17 amino acids. CDR3 amino acids: CASSPTYWGGNTGELFF. The CDR3, as DNA: TGTGCCAGCAGCCCTACGTATTGGGGGGGGAACACCGGGGAGCTGTTTTTT.

This clone showed up just a few times. The chain links TRBV11-1 to TRBJ2-7; 7 bases line up with TRBD1. This CDR3 has 15 residues. In germline, CDR1 is SGHAT, CDR2 FQDESV (reference sequence). V shed 5 bases, J shed 1 base, and the junction held 8 bases outside the gene matches. DNA for the CDR3: TGTGCCAGCAGCCCCCTACAGGGGCCATCCTACGAGCAGTACTTC. Its protein product is CASSPLQGPSYEQYF.

V usage is TRBV29-1 and J usage is TRBJ2-7, with D perhaps assigned TRBD1 or TRBD2 (5 bases each). This CDR3 is built from 12 residues. Trimming cost V 6 bases and J 4 bases, with 13 bases left between them. Germline CDR1 SQVTM, CDR2 ANQGSEA. CDR3 sequence (DNA): TGCAGCGTCTCGGGACCACTTTACGAGCAGTACTTC. Residues: CSVSGPLYEQYF.

Only one count was recorded for this clone. The chain couples TRBV27 to TRBJ2-1; D gene unclear. In germline, CDR1 is MNHEY, CDR2 SMNVEV (reference sequence). Trimming shortened V by 0 bases and J by 1 base, and 7 bases separated the two germline ends. The CDR3 is 15 amino acids. The CDR3 is CASSLSGRSYNEQFF. CDR3 in DNA: TGTGCCAGCAGTTTATCGGGCAGGTCCTACAATGAGCAGTTCTTC.

This chain joins TRBV5-8 and TRBJ2-5, with 7 bases that match TRBD1. The CDR3 contains 16 residues. Germline V gives CDR1 SGHTS, CDR2 YDEGEE. V shed 0 bases, J shed 4 bases, and the junction held 9 bases outside the gene matches. The CDR3 DNA reads as TGTGCCAGCAGCTTGGGACGGACAGGAGTCCTAGAGACCCAGTACTTC. This encodes CASSLGRTGVLETQYF.

The sample holds a few counts of this clone. This chain connects TRBV7-9 to TRBJ1-4, with 9 bases identical to TRBD1. J gave up 7 bases and V 8 bases, and 5 bases lay outside the gene matches. Germline V gene lookup returns CDR1 SEHNR and CDR2 FQNEAQ (reference sequence). CDR3 size: 13 residues. The CDR3 loop is CASGTGRGEKLFF. The CDR3 region has the DNA TGTGCCAGCGGGACAGGGAGGGGTGAAAAACTGTTTTTT.

The chain combines TRBV6-4 with TRBJ2-2; TRBD2 matches 10 bases. The CDR3 totals 17 residues. The J segment lost 4 bases and the V segment lost 0 bases, leaving 5 bases of the junction unmatched. In germline, CDR1 is MRHNA, CDR2 SNTAGT. The CDR3 DNA is TGTGCCAGCAGTGACTCGCTAGCGGGAGAGGTCACCGGGGAGCTGTTTTTT. Its protein product is CASSDSLAGEVTGELFF.

V gene TRBV25-1 combines with J gene TRBJ1-6; D remains unclear. The CDR3 is 12 amino acids. Germline V gene sequence: CDR1 MGHDK, CDR2 SYGVNS. V lost 5 bases and J 9 bases, leaving 8 bases between the germline ends. The CDR3 sequence is CASSHTGSPLHF. CDR3 bases: TGTGCCAGCAGTCATACGGGTTCACCCCTCCACTTT.

This chain links TRBV7-2 with TRBJ1-1; no definite D call. The germline gives CDR1 SGHTA, CDR2 FQGNSA. V was shortened by 3 bases and J by 1 base, with 15 bases between the two germline ends. The CDR3 extends over 16 amino acids. The CDR3 nucleotides are TGTGCCAGCAGCTTGCAGTATATAGGGAGGAACACTGAAGCTTTCTTT. It translates to CASSLQYIGRNTEAFF. Using reference TRBV7-2 and TRBJ1-1 for the parts outside the CDR3, the full variable domain is GAGVSQSPSNKVTEKGKDVELRCDPISGHTALYWYRQSLGQGLEFLIYFQGNSAPDKSGLPSDRFSAERTGGSVSTLTIQRTQQEDSAVYLCASSLQYIGRNTEAFFGQGTRLTVV.

The chain has TRBV19 and TRBJ1-5; 10 bases align to TRBD1. The length of the CDR3 is 14 residues. Germline assignment: CDR1 LNHDA and CDR2 SQIVND (reference sequence). With 4 bases clipped from V and 7 bases from J, the junction kept 4 bases outside the gene matches. CDR3 DNA: TGTGCCAGTAGTAACAGGACAGGGGGACAGCCCCAGCATTTT. Translating it yields CASSNRTGGQPQHF.

This chain links TRBV6-5 with TRBJ1-6; D is uncertain. Germline V gene sequence: CDR1 MNHEY, CDR2 SVGAGI. V lost 4 bases and J lost 7, with 17 bases in between. The CDR3 has 16 residues. The chain's CDR3 is CASSSRSRIGNSPLHF. For the CDR3, the DNA is TGTGCCAGCAGTTCCCGGTCCCGAATTGGGAATTCACCCCTCCACTTT.